The 18 T cell receptor beta chains below come from one sample, sequenced in a study of PD-1 blockade in classical Hodgkin lymphoma. With no exception, relapse followed autologous stem cell transplantation in all patients, and brentuximab vedotin exposure varied. Data came from immunoSEQ multiplex PCR; TCRdb stores just in-frame clones and leaves some out. The sample yields fewer than 65,000 clones, more than 75% seen once. This material consisted of peripheral blood mononuclear cells (PBMCs), taken at baseline. These receptors were obtained from a human donor with classical Hodgkin lymphoma.

The chain joins TRBV7-8 to TRBJ1-1, with 7 bases identical to TRBD1. The CDR3 has 13 amino acids. The J segment lost 7 bases and the V segment lost 7 bases, leaving 9 bases of the junction unmatched. The germline CDR1 and CDR2 sequences are SGHVS and FQNEAQ. CDR3 bases: TGTGCCAGCAATTACAGGGGTACGGGTGAAGCTTTCTTT. The encoded protein is CASNYRGTGEAFF.

This chain links TRBV7-2 with TRBJ1-2; D not resolved. CDR1 and CDR2 (germline): SGHTA, FQGNSA. The CDR3 is 14 amino acids. Trimming took 1 base from V and 1 from J, leaving 7 bases between them. The CDR3 coding sequence is TGTGCCAGCAGCTTAGTTGCCCTTAACTATGGCTACACCTTC. This sequence encodes CASSLVALNYGYTF.

This chain joins TRBV5-4 and TRBJ2-3; no clear D. CDR3 length: 14 residues. CDR1 is SGHNT and CDR2 is YYREEE in the germline V gene (reference sequence). Trimming cost V 4 bases and J 0 bases, with 9 bases left between them. The CDR3 loop is CASSPDSSTDTQYF. CDR3 nucleotide sequence: TGTGCCAGCAGCCCTGACTCAAGCACAGATACGCAGTATTTT.

The J gene is TRBJ2-3, the V gene TRBV27; 8 positions match TRBD2. Germline CDR1 reads MNHEY; CDR2 reads SMNVEV (reference sequence). J was trimmed by 3 bases and V by 1 base; bases with no gene match: 3. The CDR3 has 15 residues. In nucleotides, the CDR3 is TGTGCCAGCAGTTTATGGTCTAGCGGGACAGATACGCAGTATTTT. This encodes CASSLWSSGTDTQYF.

The chain carries TRBV6-6 and TRBJ2-7; a possible D gene is TRBD1 (6 bases). CDR3 length equals 15 residues. Deletions cut 0 bases from V and 4 bases from J, with 13 bases between. Germline CDR1 MNHNY, CDR2 SVGAGI (reference sequence). The CDR3 sequence is CASSYSLGAGYEQYF. CDR3 DNA: TGTGCCAGCAGTTACTCGTTGGGGGCAGGGTACGAGCAGTACTTC.

J is TRBJ2-7 and V is TRBV7-9, with a possible D match to TRBD1 (6 bases). In germline, CDR1 is SEHNR, CDR2 FQNEAQ (reference sequence). Trimming left V 3 bases short and J 4 bases short, with 13 bases between. The CDR3 spans 14 residues. For the CDR3, the DNA is TGTGCCAGCAGCTTGACAGGCCCTGGGTACGAGCAGTACTTC. This gives the protein CASSLTGPGYEQYF.

The chain carries TRBV5-4 and TRBJ1-1, with TRBD1 identical over 7 bases. Looked up from germline, CDR1 is SGHNT and CDR2 is YYREEE (reference sequence). The V segment lost 5 bases and the J segment 1 base; nucleotides outside the gene matches: 2. There are 13 residues in the CDR3. CDR3 amino acids: CASRGQPNTEAFF. Written as DNA, the CDR3 is TGTGCCAGCAGGGGACAGCCGAACACTGAAGCTTTCTTT.

The rearrangement links TRBV10-3 to TRBJ2-5; maybe TRBD1 (8 bases). Trimming removed 3 bases from V and 2 bases from J, with 19 bases in between. The germline V gene encodes CDR1 ENHRY and CDR2 SYGVKD. CDR3 length: 17 amino acids. In DNA, the CDR3 is TGTGCCATCAGTGACCCCACTGGGGGGGACAGGCAAGAGACCCAGTACTTC. It specifies CAISDPTGGDRQETQYF.

The chain uses TRBV6-1 and TRBJ1-5; D not certain. The V end was cut by 6 bases, the J end by 6 bases, with 12 bases between. Germline loops: CDR1 MNHNS, CDR2 SASEGT. The CDR3 has 13 residues. CDR3 DNA sequence: TGTGCCAGCAGCCCAACCATTGGTCAGCCCCAGCATTTT. Its translation is CASSPTIGQPQHF.

This sequence joins TRBV11-2 and TRBJ2-2, with D uncertain. V was clipped by 5 bases and J by 0 bases, with 10 bases between them. CDR1 is SGHAT, CDR2 FQNNGV, per germline. The CDR3 runs 15 residues. The CDR3 nucleotides read TGTGCCAGCAGCAACTGGCTCGCGAACACCGGGGAGCTGTTTTTT. It codes for CASSNWLANTGELFF.

The V gene is TRBV5-1, the J gene TRBJ2-1; 8 bases are shared with TRBD2. Germline V gene lookup returns CDR1 SGHRS and CDR2 YFSETQ. J was trimmed by 2 bases and V by 6 bases; bases with no gene match: 7. The CDR3 is 15 residues long. The CDR3 is CASTGYSGTYNEQFF. CDR3 sequence (DNA): TGCGCCAGCACGGGTTATAGCGGGACCTACAATGAGCAGTTCTTC. The entire variable domain, with the rest obtained from reference TRBV5-1 and TRBJ2-1, is as follows: KAGVTQTPRYLIKTRGQQVTLSCSPISGHRSVSWYQQTPGQGLQFLFEYFSETQRNKGNFPGRFSGRQFSNSRSEMNVSTLELGDSALYLCASTGYSGTYNEQFFGPGTRLTVL.

The chain carries TRBV2 and TRBJ1-5, with 9 bases matching TRBD1. Germline V lookup: CDR1 SNHLY, CDR2 FYNNEI. V was pared by 5 bases and J by 0 bases, with 5 bases of the junction left unmatched. The CDR3 covers 16 residues. For the CDR3, the DNA is TGTGCCAGCAGTCGACAGGGGGGCTATAGCAATCAGCCCCAGCATTTT. Its protein product is CASSRQGGYSNQPQHF.

This chain uses TRBV7-9 with TRBJ1-1; tentatively, D is TRBD1 (5 bases). This CDR3 is 13 amino acids long. V was pared by 1 base and J by 9 bases, with 12 bases between. Per germline, CDR1 SEHNR and CDR2 FQNEAQ (reference sequence). CDR3 nucleotides: TGTGCCAGCAGCTTAGGGGGGATAGGGAAAGCTTTCTTT. Amino acid sequence: CASSLGGIGKAFF. The full variable domain, rest sourced from reference TRBV7-9 and TRBJ1-1, is DTGVSQNPRHKITKRGQNVTFRCDPISEHNRLYWYRQTLGQGPEFLTYFQNEAQLEKSRLLSDRFSAERPKGSFSTLEIQRTEQGDSAMYLCASSLGGIGKAFFGQGTRLTVV.

This chain links TRBV11-2 with TRBJ2-3, with 9 bases that match TRBD2. CDR3 length: 16 amino acids. Germline CDR1 SGHAT, CDR2 FQNNGV. The J segment lost 0 bases and the V segment lost 5 bases, leaving 6 bases of the junction unmatched. The CDR3 DNA follows: TGTGCCAGCAGCCCACTAGCGGGTACGAGCACAGATACGCAGTATTTT. This translates into CASSPLAGTSTDTQYF.

The CDR3 DNA follows: TGTGCCAGTAACCTGCGACAGGGCACTTCACCCCTCCACTTT. This sequence encodes CASNLRQGTSPLHF. The gene calls are TRBV19 and TRBJ1-6; 7 positions agree with TRBD1. Trimming at V came to 7 bases and at J to 9 bases, leaving 9 bases not matched to a gene. Germline V gene lookup returns CDR1 LNHDA and CDR2 SQIVND (reference sequence). This CDR3 region has 14 residues.

This clone appeared a single time. This chain uses TRBV5-1 with TRBJ2-1; 9 nucleotides agree with TRBD2. Losses at the gene ends were 0 bases for V and 7 bases for J; bases not matched to a gene: 5. The CDR3 sequence is 15 residues long. The germline V gene has CDR1 SGHRS and CDR2 YFSETQ. CDR3 DNA sequence: TGCGCCAGCAGCTTGGGACTAGCGGCGGGGAATGAGCAGTTCTTC. Protein product: CASSLGLAAGNEQFF.

The gene calls are TRBV28 and TRBJ1-5; 11 bases are a match to TRBD1. The germline V gene encodes CDR1 MDHEN and CDR2 SYDVKM. Germline trimming cut 4 bases from V and 11 bases from J; bases unmatched to any gene: 13. The CDR3 totals 16 residues. The chain's CDR3 is CASSYNQGTGGFAQHF. The CDR3 DNA reads as TGTGCCAGCAGTTACAACCAAGGGACAGGGGGATTCGCCCAGCATTTT.

The V call is TRBV6-5, the J call TRBJ1-6; no clear D gene. Germline V CDR1 and CDR2: MNHEY, SVGAGI. Deletions cut 2 bases from V and 7 bases from J, with 15 bases between. The CDR3 totals 16 residues. CDR3 sequence (DNA): TGTGCCAGCAGTTACCGTGCCCGTGGAGGAAATTCACCCCTCCACTTT. Encoded protein: CASSYRARGGNSPLHF.